The 31 T cell receptor beta chains reported below all come from one sample, sequenced in a study of cytomegalovirus exposure and HLA in healthy donors (dated by TCRdb to 2015 to 2018). Library construction relied on the immunoSEQ multiplex PCR assay. The multiplex PCR relied on a mix of 60 forward primers for TCR Vbeta segments and 13 reverse primers for TCR Jbeta segments. Entries here come from immuneACCESS through TCRdb and include only in-frame sequences with V and J called. Some clones fail to appear in such tables; in the studies checked, an unresolved V gene covers under half of the shortfall, and the cause of the remainder is unknown. Within this sample are hundreds of thousands of clones, with around 65% of them counted one time only. 2% to 2.5% of the sample goes to the ten largest clones. Sequences were obtained from PBMCs. These receptors were taken from a female donor in good health and CMV-seronegative.

This clone was seen a few times. The chain links TRBV21-1 to TRBJ1-2; whether TRBD1, the table's D call, matches the DNA was not checked. TRBV21-1 has pseudogene status. There are 13 residues in the CDR3. CDR3 region: CASSKGDRDGYTF. The CDR3 nucleotides are TGTGCCAGCAGCAAAGGGGACAGGGATGGCTACACCTTC.

In its sample, this clone was seen a few times. The gene calls are TRBV27 and TRBJ2-1, with 9 positions matching TRBD2. The CDR3 sequence is 15 residues long. J gave up 5 bases and V 3 bases, and 5 bases lay outside the gene matches. The V gene's germline CDR1 is MNHEY and CDR2 SMNVEV (reference sequence). CDR3 sequence (DNA): TGTGCCAGCAGTTTTAGCGGGAGCCCCAACAATGAGCAGTTCTTC. Translation gives CASSFSGSPNNEQFF.

The chain recombines TRBV15 with TRBJ1-5, with a possible D match to TRBD1 (6 bases). The CDR3 loop spans 17 amino acids. Germline V gene lookup returns CDR1 LNHNV and CDR2 YYDKDF (reference sequence). V was pared by 0 bases and J by 5 bases, with 17 bases between. CDR3 amino acids: CATSRDLVDRDYQPQHF. DNA for the CDR3: TGTGCCACCAGCAGAGACCTCGTGGACAGAGACTATCAGCCCCAGCATTTT.

Here the CDR3 reads CASSPSLAGSTDTQYF. Here the CDR3 DNA reads TGCGCCAGCAGCCCTTCTCTAGCGGGAAGCACAGATACGCAGTATTTT. V usage is TRBV5-1 and J usage is TRBJ2-3; 9 positions agree with TRBD2. Losses at the gene ends were 4 bases for V and 0 bases for J; bases not matched to a gene: 6. There are 16 residues in the CDR3. Germline loops: CDR1 SGHRS, CDR2 YFSETQ.

The chain employs TRBV15 and TRBJ1-5; 7 bases match TRBD1. Germline CDR1 is LNHNV and CDR2 is YYDKDF (reference sequence). The V segment lost 2 bases and the J segment 7 bases; nucleotides outside the gene matches: 14. The length of the CDR3 is 17 residues. CDR3 sequence reads: CATSRSPGGQAGQPQHF. The CDR3 DNA reads as TGTGCCACCAGCAGATCTCCCGGTGGACAGGCGGGGCAGCCCCAGCATTTT.

The genes are TRBV7-2 and TRBJ1-5; the D is unclear. In germline, CDR1 is SGHTA, CDR2 FQGNSA. Trimming stripped 1 base from V and 9 bases from J, with 10 bases between. The CDR3 is made up of 13 amino acids. The CDR3 nucleotides read TGTGCCAGCAGCTTAGAAATATCGGGGCCCCAGCATTTT. This sequence encodes CASSLEISGPQHF.

Of note for this clone: Within the sample, other DNA sequences also encode this same CDR3. The chain uses TRBV9 and TRBJ2-1, with 12 bases aligning to TRBD2. Germline V CDR1 and CDR2: SGDLS, YYNGEE. V shed 0 bases and J 7 bases; nucleotides not matched to a gene: 2. This CDR3 contains 15 residues. The CDR3: CASSVVTSGRNEQFF. The CDR3 DNA sequence: TGTGCCAGCAGCGTAGTAACTAGCGGGAGGAATGAGCAGTTCTTC. Looking up the rest from reference TRBV9 and TRBJ2-1 gives the full variable domain: DSGVTQTPKHLITATGQRVTLRCSPRSGDLSVYWYQQSLDQGLQFLIQYYNGEERAKGNILERFSAQQFPDLHSELNLSSLELGDSALYFCASSVVTSGRNEQFFGPGTRLTVL.

The V and J genes are TRBV19 and TRBJ1-2, with TRBD1 matching 7 bases. The CDR3 is 14 residues long. Germline CDR1 reads LNHDA; CDR2 reads SQIVND (reference sequence). V lost 2 bases to trimming and J lost 1 base; unmatched junction nucleotides: 1. CDR3 sequence (DNA): TGTGCCAGTAGTATAAGGGACAGTAACTATGGCTACACCTTC. Its protein product is CASSIRDSNYGYTF.

CDR3 protein: CASRQNRDYEQYF. The DNA for the CDR3 is TGTGCCAGCAGACAGAACAGGGACTACGAGCAGTACTTC. The chain combines TRBV11-3 with TRBJ2-7; tentatively, D is TRBD1 (6 bases). The CDR3 consists of 13 residues. V dropped 6 bases and J dropped 3 bases, with 12 bases sitting between them. Germline V CDR1 and CDR2: SGHNT, YENEEA.

The CDR3 region has the DNA TGTGCCAGCAGCTCAGGGGGGAGCTCCTACGAGCAGTACTTC. Translating it yields CASSSGGSSYEQYF. The chain couples TRBV11-3 to TRBJ2-7; weak D call: TRBD1 (7 bases). Germline V gives CDR1 SGHNT, CDR2 YENEEA. V was clipped by 4 bases and J by 0 bases, with 10 bases between them. The CDR3 covers 14 residues.

This clone was recorded once. Other nucleotide sequences from this sample produce the same CDR3. The rearrangement uses TRBV27 and TRBJ2-7; 7 bases are a match to TRBD2. Germline-derived CDR1 and CDR2 are MNHEY and SMNVEV (reference sequence). The CDR3 has 14 residues. The ends lost 4 bases at V and 0 bases at J; junction bases unmatched: 3. The DNA for the CDR3 is TGTGCCAGCAGTTGGGCGGGAGACTCCTACGAGCAGTACTTC. It codes for CASSWAGDSYEQYF.

The chain has TRBV18 and TRBJ1-1; D unclear. CDR1 KGHSH and CDR2 LQKENI come from the germline V gene. This CDR3 is 12 amino acids long. Trimming pared 5 bases from V and 3 bases from J, leaving 7 bases between. CDR3 residues: CASSRRDTEAFF. The CDR3 DNA reads TGTGCCAGCTCAAGACGGGACACTGAAGCTTTCTTT. Full variable domain (rest looked up from reference TRBV18 and TRBJ1-1): NAGVMQNPRHLVRRRGQEARLRCSPMKGHSHVYWYRQLPEEGLKFMVYLQKENIIDESGMPKERFSAEFPKEGPSILRIQQVVRGDSAAYFCASSRRDTEAFFGQGTRLTVV.

Concerning this clone: Other DNA variants within this sample encode the same CDR3. The rearrangement links TRBV5-1 to TRBJ2-7; tentatively, D is TRBD1 (6 bases). V lost 1 base and J 4 bases, leaving 9 bases between the germline ends. Per the germline V gene, CDR1 is SGHRS and CDR2 is YFSETQ. This CDR3 has 13 residues. Written as DNA, the CDR3 is TGCGCCAGCAGCTTGCCAGGGGATTACGAGCAGTACTTC. Protein: CASSLPGDYEQYF.

This clone appeared a few times. The V call is TRBV7-7, the J call TRBJ2-3; tentative D call: TRBD2 (6 bases). Trimming left V 0 bases short and J 5 bases short, with 12 bases between. The germline CDR1 and CDR2 sequences are SSHAT and FNYEAQ (reference sequence). This CDR3 has 15 amino acids. CDR3 DNA sequence: TGTGCCAGCAGCTTAGCGGGCGGGATGAGAGATACGCAGTATTTT. Translating gives CASSLAGGMRDTQYF.

This sequence joins TRBV4-1 and TRBJ1-3; no clear D gene. Trimming stripped 3 bases from V and 6 bases from J, with 18 bases between. The CDR3 totals 16 residues. Germline V gene lookup returns CDR1 MGHRA and CDR2 YSYEKL. For the CDR3, the DNA is TGCGCCAGCAGCCAGTTGGTCCGGGAAAAGGAAAACACCATATATTTT. It is translated as CASSQLVREKENTIYF.

This clone came up a few times. The J gene is TRBJ2-7, the V gene TRBV27; maybe TRBD2 (5 bases). CDR1 is MNHEY and CDR2 is SMNVEV in the germline V gene (reference sequence). The CDR3 is made up of 14 amino acids. Trimming removed 0 bases at V and 3 bases at J, with 9 bases between. The CDR3 loop is CASSLSEANYEQYF. In nucleotides, the CDR3 is TGTGCCAGCAGTTTATCGGAGGCGAACTACGAGCAGTACTTC.

On this clone itself: Additional DNA sequences in this sample encode the identical CDR3. The chain carries TRBV30 and TRBJ2-1; D may be TRBD2 (5 bases). This CDR3 is 13 amino acids long. In germline, CDR1 is GTSNPN, CDR2 SVGIG (reference sequence). The ends were cut back, 2 bases at V and 2 bases at J, with 7 bases in the middle. The CDR3: CAWSLGAYNEQFF. The CDR3 region has the DNA TGTGCCTGGAGTCTCGGGGCCTACAATGAGCAGTTCTTC.

This clone was detected only a few times. The same CDR3 also results from other DNA sequences found in this sample. The gene calls are TRBV9 and TRBJ2-1; 14 bases align to TRBD2. This CDR3 spans 14 amino acids. CDR1 and CDR2 from the germline V gene are SGDLS and YYNGEE. V shed 6 bases and J 6 bases; nucleotides not matched to a gene: 2. The CDR3 region is CASTGLAGGNEQFF. The CDR3 DNA follows: TGTGCCAGCACCGGACTAGCGGGAGGCAATGAGCAGTTCTTC.

The gene calls are TRBV7-9 and TRBJ2-1, with a possible D match to TRBD2 (5 bases). This CDR3 region has 15 residues. V was shortened by 1 base and J by 0 bases, with 7 bases between the two germline ends. Germline loops: CDR1 SEHNR, CDR2 FQNEAQ (reference sequence). CDR3: CASSLGAGSYNEQFF. For the CDR3, the DNA is TGTGCCAGCAGCTTAGGGGCGGGCTCCTACAATGAGCAGTTCTTC.

The chain has TRBV6-1 and TRBJ2-1; 14 bases align to TRBD2. V was clipped by 3 bases and J by 12 bases; unmatched bases: 10. CDR3 length: 16 amino acids. Germline V gives CDR1 MNHNS, CDR2 SASEGT. In DNA form, the CDR3 reads TGTGCCAGCAGTGACCCGGGACTAGCGGGAGATAGTGGGCAGTTCTTC. As protein: CASSDPGLAGDSGQFF.

The V and J genes are TRBV6-5 and TRBJ1-1; 7 nucleotides agree with TRBD1. Trimming at V came to 5 bases and at J to 5 bases, leaving 8 bases not matched to a gene. Germline values: CDR1 MNHEY, CDR2 SVGAGI. CDR3 length equals 14 residues. CDR3 protein: CASSTLGTVTEAFF. CDR3 DNA sequence: TGTGCCAGCAGTACACTGGGGACAGTTACTGAAGCTTTCTTT.

The chain couples TRBV7-8 to TRBJ2-3; TRBD1 matches at 10 bases. Germline values: CDR1 SGHVS, CDR2 FQNEAQ. Unmatched junction bases numbered 12, after V lost 6 bases and J lost 6 bases. The CDR3 has 16 amino acids. The CDR3 sequence: CASRGFLDRGSDTQYF. The DNA for the CDR3 is TGTGCCAGCAGGGGATTTCTGGACAGGGGGTCGGATACGCAGTATTTT.

This clone was counted once. The rearrangement uses TRBV4-2 and TRBJ2-1; D gene unclear. Germline V lookup: CDR1 LGHNA, CDR2 YNFKEQ. V shed 0 bases and J shed 9 bases, with 6 bases lying between them. The CDR3 loop spans 12 amino acids. The CDR3 sequence is CASSQEGPEQFF. DNA of the CDR3: TGTGCCAGCAGCCAAGAGGGCCCTGAGCAGTTCTTC.

This clone was recorded a few times. The rearrangement uses TRBV5-4 and TRBJ2-7; 9 nucleotides agree with TRBD2. Germline CDR1 and CDR2: SGHNT and YYREEE (reference sequence). V lost 2 bases, J lost 3 bases, and 12 bases stayed unmatched. The length of the CDR3 is 17 residues. The CDR3 region is CASSFPRPSGTNYEQYF. Written as DNA, the CDR3 is TGTGCCAGCAGCTTCCCCCGTCCTAGCGGGACTAACTACGAGCAGTACTTC.

This clone was seen only once. This rearrangement joins TRBV5-4 to TRBJ2-2, with 9 bases aligning to TRBD1. Trimming took 1 base from V and 5 from J; bases not matched to a gene: 6. The CDR3 loop spans 16 amino acids. Germline CDR1 is SGHNT and CDR2 is YYREEE (reference sequence). CDR3 DNA sequence: TGTGCCAGCAGCTTGAGACACAGGGGGCAAACCGGGGAGCTGTTTTTT. It translates to CASSLRHRGQTGELFF.

The chain uses TRBV28 and TRBJ1-2; 7 bases map to TRBD1. Unmatched junction bases numbered 6, after V lost 4 bases and J lost 7 bases. Germline values: CDR1 MDHEN, CDR2 SYDVKM. This CDR3 spans 13 amino acids. CDR3 bases: TGTGCCAGCAGTTCACTCGACAGGGTTGGCTACACCTTC. It specifies CASSSLDRVGYTF.

The chain is built from TRBV30 and TRBJ1-1; 7 positions agree with TRBD1. The J segment lost 1 base and the V segment lost 3 bases, leaving 2 bases of the junction unmatched. The CDR3 sequence is 13 residues long. The germline gives CDR1 GTSNPN, CDR2 SVGIG (reference sequence). The CDR3 spells CAWRRGPNTEAFF. DNA for the CDR3: TGTGCCTGGAGAAGGGGGCCGAACACTGAAGCTTTCTTT.

The chain employs TRBV13 and TRBJ2-4; TRBD2 matches at 8 bases. V was clipped by 6 bases and J by 6 bases; unmatched bases: 7. The V gene's germline CDR1 is PRHDT and CDR2 FYEKMQ (reference sequence). This CDR3 is 14 amino acids long. CDR3 loop: CASRVSGMRNIQYF. CDR3 DNA sequence: TGTGCCAGCAGGGTTAGCGGGATGAGAAACATTCAGTACTTC.

This chain connects TRBV28 to TRBJ2-5; D is perhaps TRBD1 (6 bases). Germline assignment: CDR1 MDHEN and CDR2 SYDVKM. This CDR3 contains 14 residues. V shed 5 bases and J shed 3 bases, with 13 bases lying between them. The CDR3 DNA sequence: TGTGCCAGCAGTGCCGATACAGGGAAAGAGACCCAGTACTTC. Its translation is CASSADTGKETQYF. The variable domain in full, completed from reference TRBV28 and TRBJ2-5, reads DVKVTQSSRYLVKRTGEKVFLECVQDMDHENMFWYRQDPGLGLRLIYFSYDVKMKEKGDIPEGYSVSREKKERFSLILESASTNQTSMYLCASSADTGKETQYFGPGTRLLVL.

This chain joins TRBV9 and TRBJ2-2, with D uncertain. Trimming shortened V by 4 bases and J by 3 bases, and 4 bases separated the two germline ends. Germline V lookup: CDR1 SGDLS, CDR2 YYNGEE. The CDR3 consists of 12 residues. The CDR3, as DNA: TGTGCCAGCAGCCCATACACCGGGGAGCTGTTTTTT. As protein: CASSPYTGELFF. The variable domain in full, completed from reference TRBV9 and TRBJ2-2, reads DSGVTQTPKHLITATGQRVTLRCSPRSGDLSVYWYQQSLDQGLQFLIQYYNGEERAKGNILERFSAQQFPDLHSELNLSSLELGDSALYFCASSPYTGELFFGEGSRLTVL.

The sample holds one count of this clone. V and J are TRBV7-9 and TRBJ2-5, with 8 bases that match TRBD1. The V gene's germline CDR1 is SEHNR and CDR2 FQNEAQ (reference sequence). The CDR3 covers 16 residues. The V segment lost 5 bases and the J segment 5 bases; nucleotides outside the gene matches: 13. The CDR3 sequence: CASSIDRGAFGETQYF. The CDR3 bases are TGTGCCAGCAGCATAGACAGGGGAGCTTTCGGGGAGACCCAGTACTTC.